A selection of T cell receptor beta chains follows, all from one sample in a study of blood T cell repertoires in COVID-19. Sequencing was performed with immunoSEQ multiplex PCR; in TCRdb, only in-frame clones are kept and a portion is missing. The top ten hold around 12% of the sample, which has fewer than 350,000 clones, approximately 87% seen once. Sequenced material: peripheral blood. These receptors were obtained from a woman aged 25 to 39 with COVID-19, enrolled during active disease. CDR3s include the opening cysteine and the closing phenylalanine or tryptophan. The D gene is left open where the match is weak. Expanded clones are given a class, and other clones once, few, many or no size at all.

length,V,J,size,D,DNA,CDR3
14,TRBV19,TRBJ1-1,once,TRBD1,TGTGCCAGTAGTAAACAGGGGGGGTTCTCTGAAGCTTTCTTT,CASSKQGGFSEAFF
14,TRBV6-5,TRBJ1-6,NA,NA,TGTGCCAGCAGTTCAGGGGAACGGGCTTCACCCCTCCACTTT,CASSSGERASPLHF
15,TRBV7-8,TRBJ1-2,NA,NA,TGTGCCAGCAGCTTAGATACAGGGAGGGGTTATGGCTACACCTTC,CASSLDTGRGYGYTF
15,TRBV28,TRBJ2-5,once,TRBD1,TGTGCCAGCAGTTTAATGACAGGGGGCGGAAAGACCCAGTACTTC,CASSLMTGGGKTQYF
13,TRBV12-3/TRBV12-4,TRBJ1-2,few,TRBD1,TGTGCCAGCAGTTCGACAGGGGGCTATGGCTACACCTTC,CASSSTGGYGYTF
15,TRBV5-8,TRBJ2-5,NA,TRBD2,TGTGCCAGCAGCACGGGGGCTAGCGGGGTAGAGACCCAGTACTTC,CASSTGASGVETQYF
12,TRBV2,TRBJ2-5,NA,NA,TGTGCCAGCAGGGAGCAGGGAGAGACCCAGTACTTC,CASREQGETQYF
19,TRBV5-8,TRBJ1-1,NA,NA,TGTGCCAGCAGCTTGCGATTCACAGGGTTTAGTGTGCGAGGCACTGAAGCTTTCTTT,CASSLRFTGFSVRGTEAFF
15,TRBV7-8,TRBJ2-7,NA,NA,TGTGCCAGCAGCTTTACAGGGAATCTTGGGTACGAGCAGTACTTC,CASSFTGNLGYEQYF
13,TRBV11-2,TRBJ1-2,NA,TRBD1,TGTGCCAGCAGCGCGGGACAGGGGTATGGCTACACCTTC,CASSAGQGYGYTF
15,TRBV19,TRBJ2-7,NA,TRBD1,TGTGCCAGTAGTATAGTTGGGACAGGGATGTACGAGCAGTACTTC,CASSIVGTGMYEQYF
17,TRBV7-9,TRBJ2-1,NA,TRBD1,TGTGCCAGCAGCGACCTTGAGACAGGGGCCTCTGTAAATGAGCAGTTCTTC,CASSDLETGASVNEQFF
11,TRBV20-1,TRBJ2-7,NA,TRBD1,TGCAGTGCTCGACAGGGCTACGAGCAGTACTTC,CSARQGYEQYF
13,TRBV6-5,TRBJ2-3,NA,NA,TGTGCCAGCAGTCTTGTTTTGACAGATACGCAGTATTTT,CASSLVLTDTQYF
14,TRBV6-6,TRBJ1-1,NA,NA,TGTGCCAGCAGTCCACAGAACATGAACACTGAAGCTTTCTTT,CASSPQNMNTEAFF
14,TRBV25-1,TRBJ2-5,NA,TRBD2,TGTGCCAGCAGTGAATGGGCGGGGGGAGAGACCCAGTACTTC,CASSEWAGGETQYF